Each of the 13 T cell receptor beta chains below was sequenced from the same sample in a study of Graves' ophthalmopathy and Graves' hyperthyroidism. The authors amplified TCR beta CDR3 regions from RNA transcripts. HTBI primers were employed in first-round RT-PCR, then a second-round multiplex PCR followed. TCRdb re-called the multiplex PCR reads through MiXCR, storing one row per CDR3 protein. This sample has 200,000 to 250,000 distinct CDR3 sequences, with under 25% found just once. The material sequenced was peripheral blood. The receptors come from a woman aged 50 to 60 with Graves' ophthalmopathy.

This chain uses TRBV20-1 with TRBJ1-2, with 9 bases that match TRBD1. Trimming cost V 8 bases and J 2 bases; bases outside gene matches: 3. Germline values: CDR1 DFQATT, CDR2 SNEGSKA (reference sequence). CDR3 length equals 12 residues. CDR3 residues: CSPGTGNYGYTF. Written as DNA, the CDR3 is TGCAGTCCAGGGACAGGGAACTATGGCTACACCTTC.

There are many counts of this clonotype. The chain uses TRBV6-4 and TRBJ1-1; no firm D call. Trimming removed 5 bases at V and 0 bases at J, with 22 bases between. Germline V gene sequence: CDR1 MRHNA, CDR2 SNTAGT. The CDR3 extends over 18 amino acids. In DNA form, the CDR3 reads TGTGCCAGCAGTCCCCGACCGGGGATGGCGGTCATGAACACTGAAGCTTTCTTT. Its protein is CASSPRPGMAVMNTEAFF.

This clonotype showed up many times. The chain combines TRBV9 with TRBJ2-2, with no clear D. The germline CDR1 and CDR2 sequences are SGDLS and YYNGEE. The V end was cut by 0 bases, the J end by 6 bases, with 9 bases between. The CDR3 has 14 amino acids. CDR3: CASSVGTVSGELFF. CDR3 nucleotide sequence: TGTGCCAGCAGCGTAGGGACCGTATCCGGGGAGCTGTTTTTT.

The chain joins TRBV5-1 to TRBJ2-7; D gene unclear. The CDR3 extends over 9 amino acids. Germline lookup yields CDR1 SGHRS and CDR2 YFSETQ. V dropped 3 bases and J dropped 5 bases, with 0 bases sitting between them. CDR3 bases: TGCGCCAGCAGCTACGAGCAGTACTTC. Its translation is CASSYEQYF.

The V and J genes are TRBV24-1 and TRBJ1-4, with TRBD1 identical over 9 bases. The CDR3 sequence is 15 residues long. With 9 bases clipped from V and 7 bases from J, the junction kept 11 bases outside the gene matches. Germline V gene data show CDR1 as KGHDR and CDR2 as SFDVKD. The CDR3 DNA is TGTGCCACCGCCGACGGGACAGGGATCGGTGAAAAACTGTTTTTT. Protein sequence: CATADGTGIGEKLFF.

A note on this clonotype: One end of the junction varies from germline; a read error may be responsible. The chain employs TRBV10-2 and TRBJ2-7, with unresolved D. Looked up from germline, CDR1 is WSHSY and CDR2 is SAAADI. The CDR3 covers 15 residues. CDR3 residues: CTSSASTDGYYEQYF. The CDR3 DNA reads TGCACCAGCAGTGCGAGCACTGACGGTTACTACGAGCAGTACTTC.

This clonotype has ten or more counts. This chain joins TRBV11-2 and TRBJ2-7; 10 nucleotides align to TRBD2. The germline CDR1 and CDR2 sequences are SGHAT and FQNNGV. Trimming removed 1 base from V and 5 bases from J; junction bases left unmatched: 11. The CDR3 length is 17 residues. The CDR3 DNA reads TGTGCCAGCAGCTTAGGGACTAGCGGTCCTCGGGGGCACGAGCAGTACTTC. Translating it yields CASSLGTSGPRGHEQYF.

At least ten counts were recorded for this clonotype. J is TRBJ2-7 and V is TRBV4-1; TRBD2 matches at 11 bases. CDR3 length equals 13 residues. J lost 9 bases, V lost 4 bases, and 5 bases had no gene match. Germline lookup yields CDR1 MGHRA and CDR2 YSYEKL. CDR3 amino acids: CASSPLAGARQYF. The CDR3 coding sequence is TGCGCCAGCAGCCCACTAGCGGGAGCAAGGCAGTACTTC.

This clonotype was observed many times. This sequence joins TRBV2 and TRBJ2-7; D is unclear. Per germline, CDR1 SNHLY and CDR2 FYNNEI. V was shortened by 8 bases and J by 2 bases, with 7 bases between the two germline ends. The CDR3 covers 11 residues. The CDR3 nucleotides read TGTGCCAGCTGCAGAGCCTACGAGCAGTACTTC. It translates to CASCRAYEQYF. Drawing the rest from reference TRBV2 and TRBJ2-7, the complete variable domain is EPEVTQTPSHQVTQMGQEVILRCVPISNHLYFYWYRQILGQKVEFLVSFYNNEISEKSEIFDDQFSVERPDGSNFTLKIRSTKLEDSAMYFCASCRAYEQYFGPGTRLTVT.

Ten or more counts support this clonotype. J is TRBJ1-2 and V is TRBV27; weak D call: TRBD1 (5 bases). Between the trimmed V and J ends, which lost 8 bases and 3 bases, there was a span of 16 bases. This CDR3 has 14 amino acids. The germline CDR1 and CDR2 sequences are MNHEY and SMNVEV (reference sequence). The CDR3, as DNA: TGTGCCAGCGGCTGGGGGGGTACCGACTATGGCTACACCTTC. It translates to CASGWGGTDYGYTF.

This clonotype was detected many times. The chain joins TRBV2 to TRBJ2-5; 7 bases match TRBD2. Germline V CDR1 and CDR2: SNHLY, FYNNEI. The CDR3 is 15 residues long. The ends lost 7 bases at V and 5 bases at J; junction bases unmatched: 13. The CDR3 DNA reads as TGTGCCAGCATATTCCCTAGCGGCTTAGGGGAGACCCAGTACTTC. Its translation is CASIFPSGLGETQYF.

In its sample, this clonotype was seen many times. V usage is TRBV12-3 or TRBV12-4 and J usage is TRBJ1-2; 7 bases agree with TRBD1. Trimming at V came to 4 bases and at J to 5 bases, leaving 22 bases not matched to a gene. This CDR3 contains 19 residues. CDR3 sequence: CASSSPYRPSPGQLYGYTF. Here the CDR3 DNA reads TGTGCCAGCAGTTCACCCTACCGTCCCAGTCCGGGACAGCTATATGGCTACACCTTC.

The chain joins TRBV28 to TRBJ2-7, with 7 bases lining up with TRBD1. CDR3 length equals 12 residues. V dropped 10 bases and J dropped 4; count of bases not matched to a gene: 7. Germline V gene sequence: CDR1 MDHEN, CDR2 SYDVKM. DNA for the CDR3: TGTGCCACGCGACAGGGCTTTTACGAGCAGTACTTC. It encodes CATRQGFYEQYF.